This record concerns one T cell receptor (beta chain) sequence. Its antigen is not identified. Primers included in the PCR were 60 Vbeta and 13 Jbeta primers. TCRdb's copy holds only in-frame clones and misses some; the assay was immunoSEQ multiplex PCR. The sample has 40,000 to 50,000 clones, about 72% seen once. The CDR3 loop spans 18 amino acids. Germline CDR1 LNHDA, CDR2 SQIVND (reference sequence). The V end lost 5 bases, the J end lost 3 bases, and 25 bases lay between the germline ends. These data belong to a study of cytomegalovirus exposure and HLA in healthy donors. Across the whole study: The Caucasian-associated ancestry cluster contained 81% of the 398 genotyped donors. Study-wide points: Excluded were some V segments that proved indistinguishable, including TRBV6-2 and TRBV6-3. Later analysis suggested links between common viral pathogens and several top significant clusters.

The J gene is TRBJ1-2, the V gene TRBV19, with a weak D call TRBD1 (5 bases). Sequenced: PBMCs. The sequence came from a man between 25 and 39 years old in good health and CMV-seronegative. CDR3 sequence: CASSFPPSRGNRDYGYTF. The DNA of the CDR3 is TGTGCCAGTAGTTTCCCCCCCAGTCGGGGGAATCGTGACTATGGCTACACCTTC.